The present TCR beta chain was sequenced within a study of regulatory T cells in long-lasting Graves disease. About the research overall: It was over 5 years of antithyroid drugs, with positive TSH receptor antibodies, that meant persistent Graves' disease. The study's findings and limits: There was favoring of TRBV28, TRBJ1-2 and TRBJ2-5 in persistent disease.

Germline-derived CDR1 and CDR2 are MNHGY and SVAAGI. The CDR3 sequence is 14 residues long. Trimming stripped 3 bases from V and 5 bases from J, with 13 bases between. According to the study, TCR beta libraries were built with iRepertoire HTBI primers and CDR3-region Arm-PCR. TCRdb re-called the multiplex PCR reads with MiXCR, one entry per CDR3 protein. The table shows hundreds of thousands of distinct CDR3 sequences, with about 32% occurring only once. The time point was: persistent/refractory GD, antithyroid drugs over 5 years with positive TRAb. From PBMCs, RNA was extracted and then used to make the TCR library. A word on this clonotype: The antigen remains undetermined.

The material sequenced was peripheral blood mononuclear cells (PBMCs), taken when the disease was refractory, from a patient treated with antithyroid drugs. This chain uses TRBV6-9 with TRBJ1-1; D unresolved. This sequence originates from a female donor with Graves disease. CDR3 amino acids: CASSYSNWVTEAFF. CDR3 nucleotides: TGTGCCAGCAGTTACTCGAATTGGGTTACTGAAGCTTTCTTT.